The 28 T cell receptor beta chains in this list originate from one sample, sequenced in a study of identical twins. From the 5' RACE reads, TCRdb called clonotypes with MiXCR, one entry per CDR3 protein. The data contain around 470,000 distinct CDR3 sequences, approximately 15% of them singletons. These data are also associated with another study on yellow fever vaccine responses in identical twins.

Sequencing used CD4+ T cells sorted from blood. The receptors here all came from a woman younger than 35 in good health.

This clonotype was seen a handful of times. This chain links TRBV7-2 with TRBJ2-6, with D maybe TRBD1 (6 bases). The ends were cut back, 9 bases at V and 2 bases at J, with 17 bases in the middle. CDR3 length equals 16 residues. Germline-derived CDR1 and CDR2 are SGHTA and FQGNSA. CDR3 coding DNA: TGTGCCAGTACGTGGGGCAGGACAGCTGGGGCCAACGTCCTGACTTTC. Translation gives CASTWGRTAGANVLTF.

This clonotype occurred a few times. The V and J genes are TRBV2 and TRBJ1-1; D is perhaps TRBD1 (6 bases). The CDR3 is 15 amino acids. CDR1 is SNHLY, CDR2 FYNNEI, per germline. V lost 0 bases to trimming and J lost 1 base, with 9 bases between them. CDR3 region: CASSEATTGNTEAFF. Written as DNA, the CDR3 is TGTGCCAGCAGTGAAGCTACGACAGGGAACACTGAAGCTTTCTTT.

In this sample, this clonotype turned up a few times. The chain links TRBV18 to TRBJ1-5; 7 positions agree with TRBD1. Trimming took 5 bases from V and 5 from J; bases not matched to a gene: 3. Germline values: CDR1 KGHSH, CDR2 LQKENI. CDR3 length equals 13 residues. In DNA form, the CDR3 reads TGTGCCAGCTCAAGAGGGGGCGATCAGCCCCAGCATTTT. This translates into CASSRGGDQPQHF. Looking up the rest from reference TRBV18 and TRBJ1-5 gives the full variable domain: NAGVMQNPRHLVRRRGQEARLRCSPMKGHSHVYWYRQLPEEGLKFMVYLQKENIIDESGMPKERFSAEFPKEGPSILRIQQVVRGDSAAYFCASSRGGDQPQHFGDGTRLSIL.

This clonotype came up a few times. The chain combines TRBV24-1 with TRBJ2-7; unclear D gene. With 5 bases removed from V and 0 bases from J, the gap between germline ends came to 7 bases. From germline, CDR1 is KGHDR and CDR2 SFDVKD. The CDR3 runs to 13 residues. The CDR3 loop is CATSAPASYEQYF. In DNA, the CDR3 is TGTGCCACCAGTGCTCCGGCCTCCTACGAGCAGTACTTC.

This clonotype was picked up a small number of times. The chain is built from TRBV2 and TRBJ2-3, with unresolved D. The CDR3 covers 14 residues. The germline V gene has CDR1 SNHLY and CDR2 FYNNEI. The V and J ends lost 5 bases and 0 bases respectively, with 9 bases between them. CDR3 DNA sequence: TGTGCCAGCAGTCCCGGGTTCAGCACAGATACGCAGTATTTT. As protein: CASSPGFSTDTQYF.

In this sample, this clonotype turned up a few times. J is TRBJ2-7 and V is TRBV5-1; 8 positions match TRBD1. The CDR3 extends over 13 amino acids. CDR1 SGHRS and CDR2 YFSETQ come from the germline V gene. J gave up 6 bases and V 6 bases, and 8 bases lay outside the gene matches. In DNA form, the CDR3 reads TGCGCCAGCAAGGGACAGGTTACCTCCGAGCAGTACTTC. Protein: CASKGQVTSEQYF. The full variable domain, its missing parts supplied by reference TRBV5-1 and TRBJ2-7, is KAGVTQTPRYLIKTRGQQVTLSCSPISGHRSVSWYQQTPGQGLQFLFEYFSETQRNKGNFPGRFSGRQFSNSRSEMNVSTLELGDSALYLCASKGQVTSEQYFGPGTRLTVT.

CDR3 in amino acids: CATSNGGGYNEQFF. Written as DNA, the CDR3 is TGTGCCACCAGCAATGGCGGGGGGTACAATGAGCAGTTCTTC. The V call is TRBV15, the J call TRBJ2-1, with 8 bases matching TRBD2. Germline V gene lookup returns CDR1 LNHNV and CDR2 YYDKDF (reference sequence). With 4 bases clipped from V and 4 bases from J, the junction kept 3 bases outside the gene matches. CDR3 size: 14 residues.

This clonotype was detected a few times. In DNA, the CDR3 is TGTGCCAGCAGTGAGGCGGGGTTGGGCACAGATACGCAGTATTTT. This sequence encodes CASSEAGLGTDTQYF. V usage is TRBV2 and J usage is TRBJ2-3, with D perhaps TRBD2 (6 bases). Trimming removed 3 bases from V and 1 base from J, with 11 bases in between. CDR1 is SNHLY, CDR2 FYNNEI, per germline. The CDR3 is 15 residues long.

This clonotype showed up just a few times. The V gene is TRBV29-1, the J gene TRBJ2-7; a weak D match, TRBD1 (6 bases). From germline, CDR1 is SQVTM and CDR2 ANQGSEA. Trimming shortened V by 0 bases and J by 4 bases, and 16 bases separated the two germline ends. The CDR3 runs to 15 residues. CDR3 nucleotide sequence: TGCAGCGTTGAAGATCGGATAGGGGGTCGATACGAGCAGTACTTC. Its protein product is CSVEDRIGGRYEQYF.

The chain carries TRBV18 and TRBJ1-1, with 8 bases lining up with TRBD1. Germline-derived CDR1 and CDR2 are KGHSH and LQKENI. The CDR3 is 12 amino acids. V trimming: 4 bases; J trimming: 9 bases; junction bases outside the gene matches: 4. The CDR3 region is CASSQDRVKAFF. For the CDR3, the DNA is TGTGCCAGCTCACAGGACAGGGTGAAAGCTTTCTTT. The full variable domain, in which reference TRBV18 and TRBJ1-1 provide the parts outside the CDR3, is NAGVMQNPRHLVRRRGQEARLRCSPMKGHSHVYWYRQLPEEGLKFMVYLQKENIIDESGMPKERFSAEFPKEGPSILRIQQVVRGDSAAYFCASSQDRVKAFFGQGTRLTVV.

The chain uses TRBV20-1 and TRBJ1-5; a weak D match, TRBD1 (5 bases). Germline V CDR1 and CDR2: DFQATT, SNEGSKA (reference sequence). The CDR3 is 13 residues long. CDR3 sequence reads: CSGRDSPQQPQHF. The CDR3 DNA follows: TGCAGCGGGCGAGACAGTCCCCAACAGCCCCAGCATTTT.

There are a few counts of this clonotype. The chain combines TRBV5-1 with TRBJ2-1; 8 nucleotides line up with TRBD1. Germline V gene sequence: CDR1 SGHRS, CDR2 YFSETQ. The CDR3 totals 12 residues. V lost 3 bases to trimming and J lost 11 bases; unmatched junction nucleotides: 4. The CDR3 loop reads CASSYGQGQQFF. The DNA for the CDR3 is TGCGCCAGCAGCTATGGACAGGGCCAGCAGTTCTTC. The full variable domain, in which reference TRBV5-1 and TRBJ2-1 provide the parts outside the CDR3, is KAGVTQTPRYLIKTRGQQVTLSCSPISGHRSVSWYQQTPGQGLQFLFEYFSETQRNKGNFPGRFSGRQFSNSRSEMNVSTLELGDSALYLCASSYGQGQQFFGPGTRLTVL.

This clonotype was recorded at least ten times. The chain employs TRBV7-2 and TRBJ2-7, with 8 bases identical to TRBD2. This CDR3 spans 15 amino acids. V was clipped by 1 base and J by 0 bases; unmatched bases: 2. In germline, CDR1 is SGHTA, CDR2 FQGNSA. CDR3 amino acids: CASSLGAGGSYEQYF. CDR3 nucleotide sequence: TGTGCCAGCAGCTTAGGGGCGGGAGGCTCCTACGAGCAGTACTTC. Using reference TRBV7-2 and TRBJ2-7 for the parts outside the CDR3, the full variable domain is GAGVSQSPSNKVTEKGKDVELRCDPISGHTALYWYRQSLGQGLEFLIYFQGNSAPDKSGLPSDRFSAERTGGSVSTLTIQRTQQEDSAVYLCASSLGAGGSYEQYFGPGTRLTVT.

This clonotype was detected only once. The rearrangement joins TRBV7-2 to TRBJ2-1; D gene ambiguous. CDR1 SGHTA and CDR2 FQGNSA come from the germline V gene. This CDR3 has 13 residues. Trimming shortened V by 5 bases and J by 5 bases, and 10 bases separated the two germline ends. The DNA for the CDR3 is TGTGCCAGCAGCCCGGACGGAAACAATGAGCAGTTCTTC. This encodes CASSPDGNNEQFF. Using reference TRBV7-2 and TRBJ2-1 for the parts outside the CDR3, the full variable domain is GAGVSQSPSNKVTEKGKDVELRCDPISGHTALYWYRQSLGQGLEFLIYFQGNSAPDKSGLPSDRFSAERTGGSVSTLTIQRTQQEDSAVYLCASSPDGNNEQFFGPGTRLTVL.

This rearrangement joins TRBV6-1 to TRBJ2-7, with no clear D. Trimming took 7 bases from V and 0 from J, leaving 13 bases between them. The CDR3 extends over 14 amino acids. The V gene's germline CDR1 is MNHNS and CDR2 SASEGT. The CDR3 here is CASKSGGLSYEQYF. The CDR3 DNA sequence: TGTGCCAGCAAGTCGGGCGGCCTCTCCTACGAGCAGTACTTC.

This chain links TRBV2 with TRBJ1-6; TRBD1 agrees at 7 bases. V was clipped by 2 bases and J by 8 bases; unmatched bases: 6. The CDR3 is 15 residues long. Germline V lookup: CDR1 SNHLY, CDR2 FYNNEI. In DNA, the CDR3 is TGTGCCAGCAGTGAACGGGGCAGGGGGGATTCACCCCTCCACTTT. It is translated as CASSERGRGDSPLHF.

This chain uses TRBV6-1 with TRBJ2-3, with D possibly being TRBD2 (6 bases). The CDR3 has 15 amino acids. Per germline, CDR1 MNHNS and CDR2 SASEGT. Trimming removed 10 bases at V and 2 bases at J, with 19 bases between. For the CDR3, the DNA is TGTGCCACCAAAAAGACGGAGGGCACCACAGATACGCAGTATTTT. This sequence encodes CATKKTEGTTDTQYF.

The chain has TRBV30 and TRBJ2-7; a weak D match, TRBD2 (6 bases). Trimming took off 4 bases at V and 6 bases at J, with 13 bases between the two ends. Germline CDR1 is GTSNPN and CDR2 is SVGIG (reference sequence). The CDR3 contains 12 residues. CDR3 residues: CAWMGGASEQYF. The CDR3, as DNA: TGTGCCTGGATGGGGGGTGCGAGCGAGCAGTACTTC. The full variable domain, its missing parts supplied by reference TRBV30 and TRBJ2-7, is SQTIHQWPATLVQPVGSPLSLECTVEGTSNPNLYWYRQAAGRGLQLLFYSVGIGQISSEVPQNLSASRPQDRQFILSSKKLLLSDSGFYLCAWMGGASEQYFGPGTRLTVT.

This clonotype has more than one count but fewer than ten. DNA of the CDR3: TGCGCCAGCAGCCCTCCCCCTTCTCTGGCTGTTCTAAAGTATTTT. Its translation is CASSPPPSLAVLKYF. The chain joins TRBV4-3 to TRBJ2-3; no clear D gene. This CDR3 comprises 15 residues. CDR1 is LGHNA and CDR2 is YSLEER in the germline V gene. Trimming cost V 4 bases and J 13 bases, with 24 bases left between them.

The DNA of the CDR3 is TGTGCCAGTAGTAACCGGGATGAGCAGTTCTTC. Encoded protein: CASSNRDEQFF. This chain links TRBV19 with TRBJ2-1; D unclear. The V gene's germline CDR1 is LNHDA and CDR2 SQIVND (reference sequence). V was cut by 4 bases and J by 8 bases, with 6 bases left in between. This CDR3 comprises 11 residues.

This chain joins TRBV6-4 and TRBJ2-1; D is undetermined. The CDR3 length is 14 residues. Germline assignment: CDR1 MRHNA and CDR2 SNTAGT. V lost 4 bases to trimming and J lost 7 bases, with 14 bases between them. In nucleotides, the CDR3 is TGTGCCAGCAGTGCGCGACTCGACGAAAATGAGCAGTTCTTC. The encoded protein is CASSARLDENEQFF.

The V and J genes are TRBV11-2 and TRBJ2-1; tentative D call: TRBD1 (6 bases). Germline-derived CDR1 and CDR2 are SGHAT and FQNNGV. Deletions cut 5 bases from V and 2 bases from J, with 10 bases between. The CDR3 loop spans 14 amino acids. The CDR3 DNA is TGTGCCAGCAGCCCGGGACAACCCTACAATGAGCAGTTCTTC. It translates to CASSPGQPYNEQFF.

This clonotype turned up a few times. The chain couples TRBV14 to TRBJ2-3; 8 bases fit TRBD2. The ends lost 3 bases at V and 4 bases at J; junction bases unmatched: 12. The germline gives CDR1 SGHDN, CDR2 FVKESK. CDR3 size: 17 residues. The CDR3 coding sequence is TGTGCCAGCAGCCAGACGCGACGCGGGACTAGTGCAGATACGCAGTATTTT. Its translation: CASSQTRRGTSADTQYF. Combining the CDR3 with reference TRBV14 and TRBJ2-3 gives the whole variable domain EAGVTQFPSHSVIEKGQTVTLRCDPISGHDNLYWYRRVMGKEIKFLLHFVKESKQDESGMPNNRFLAERTGGTYSTLKVQPAELEDSGVYFCASSQTRRGTSADTQYFGPGTRLTVL.

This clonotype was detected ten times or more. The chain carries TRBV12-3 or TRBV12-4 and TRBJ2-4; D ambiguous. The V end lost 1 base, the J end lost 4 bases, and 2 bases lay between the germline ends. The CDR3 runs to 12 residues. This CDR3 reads CASSLDKNIQYF. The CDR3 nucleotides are TGTGCCAGCAGTTTAGATAAAAACATTCAGTACTTC.

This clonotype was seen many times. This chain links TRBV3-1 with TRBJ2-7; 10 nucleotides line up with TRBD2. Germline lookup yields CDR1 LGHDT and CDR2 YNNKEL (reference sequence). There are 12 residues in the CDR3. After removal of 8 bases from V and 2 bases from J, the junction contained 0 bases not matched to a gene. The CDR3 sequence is CASGTSAYEQYF. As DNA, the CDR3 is TGTGCCAGCGGGACTAGCGCCTACGAGCAGTACTTC.

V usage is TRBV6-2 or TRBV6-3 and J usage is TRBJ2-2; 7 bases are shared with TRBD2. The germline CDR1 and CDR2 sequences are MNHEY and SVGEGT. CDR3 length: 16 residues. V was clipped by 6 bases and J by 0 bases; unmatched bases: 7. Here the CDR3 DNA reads TGTGCCAGCAGCACACTAGCGACAGCGAACACCGGGGAGCTGTTTTTT. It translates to CASSTLATANTGELFF.

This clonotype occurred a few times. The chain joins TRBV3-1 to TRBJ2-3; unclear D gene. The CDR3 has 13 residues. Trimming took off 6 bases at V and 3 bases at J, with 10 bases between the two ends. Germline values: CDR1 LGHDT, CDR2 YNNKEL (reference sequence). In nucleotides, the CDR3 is TGTGCCAGCAGTCATCGGGCTACAGATACGCAGTATTTT. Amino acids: CASSHRATDTQYF.

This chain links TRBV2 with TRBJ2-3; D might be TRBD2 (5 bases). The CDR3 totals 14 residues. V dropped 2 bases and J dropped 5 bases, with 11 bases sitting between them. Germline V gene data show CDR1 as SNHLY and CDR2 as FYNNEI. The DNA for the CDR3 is TGTGCCAGCAGTGAAAGGCTGGCGGGAGATACGCAGTATTTT. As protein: CASSERLAGDTQYF.